This T cell receptor beta chain was captured by sequencing in a study of memory CD4+ T cells and cytomegalovirus serostatus. For the study at large: This sample comes from healthy Belgian adults, fewer than 10 CMV seropositive, 24 seronegative. Findings and caveats of the study: Suggested: most of the CMV-linked TCR signature lies in CD4+ memory cells. Of about 150 reported CMV TCRbeta sequences, 55 to 80 were found in memory CD4+ repertoires.

The repertoire was sequenced with immunoSEQ multiplex PCR; TCRdb's copy has only in-frame clones and lacks some. Of under 50,000 clones listed, around 82% are singletons. With respect to this clone: Its antigen remains unidentified.

The CDR3 consists of 14 residues. The germline V and J ends were trimmed by 4 bases and 5 bases, with 15 bases remaining between them. Germline CDR1 is SGDLS and CDR2 is YYNGEE. The sort gate was single viable CD3+CD4+CD8-CD45RO+ cells for memory CD4+ T cells. CMV serostatus came from serum IgG against pp150, pp28, p38, p52. This rearrangement joins TRBV9 to TRBJ1-1; D perhaps matches TRBD1 (5 bases). The clonotype comes from an adult in good health and CMV-seronegative. Sequenced: memory CD4+ T cells from blood. The CDR3 loop is CASSLIQVWTEAFF. Written as DNA, the CDR3 is TGTGCCAGCAGCCTCATACAGGTATGGACTGAAGCTTTCTTT.